These T cell receptor beta chains were read from a single sample in a study of blood T cell repertoires in COVID-19. This table comes from immunoSEQ multiplex PCR, and its TCRdb copy is limited to in-frame clones, with some not included. Among approximately 140,000 clones listed, roughly 80% were seen once. Material: peripheral blood. The receptors come from a woman aged 40-49 years with active or convalescent COVID-19. Each CDR3 is given with its conserved first and last residue. Each record gives: D gene, V gene, J gene, clone size, CDR3 protein, CDR3 DNA. A D gene is named only where the DNA matches it firmly. Size tells how often a clone was seen (once, few, many) or the class of an expanded clone, and some rows leave it out.

TRBD1,TRBV19,TRBJ1-5,.,CASSLDRSSPQHF,TGTGCCAGTAGTTTGGACAGGTCGTCGCCCCAGCATTTT
.,TRBV28,TRBJ2-1,once,CASSPRGARLDNEQFF,TGTGCCAGCAGTCCCCGGGGGGCCCGACTTGACAATGAGCAGTTCTTC
.,TRBV3-1/TRBV3-2,TRBJ2-3,.,CASSPNPGDTQYF,TGTGCCAGCAGCCCCAACCCAGGAGATACGCAGTATTTT
.,TRBV7-9,TRBJ2-3,.,CASSPGSAADTQYF,TGTGCCAGCAGTCCAGGGTCGGCCGCAGATACGCAGTATTTT
TRBD2,TRBV7-9,TRBJ2-7,.,CASALGLAGGEQYF,TGTGCCAGCGCTCTGGGGCTAGCGGGAGGCGAGCAGTACTTC
TRBD1,TRBV30,TRBJ2-2,.,CAWSWQGAPGELFF,TGTGCCTGGAGTTGGCAGGGGGCCCCCGGGGAGCTGTTTTTT
.,TRBV18,TRBJ2-2,.,CASSPPNRVNTGELFF,TGTGCCAGCTCACCACCGAACAGGGTCAACACCGGGGAGCTGTTTTTT
.,TRBV5-1,TRBJ2-1,once,CASSFDRSYEQFF,TGCGCCAGCAGCTTTGACAGGTCATATGAGCAGTTCTTC
TRBD1,TRBV19,TRBJ2-1,.,CASRVDRGVYNEQFF,TGTGCCAGTAGAGTTGACAGGGGGGTATACAATGAGCAGTTCTTC
.,TRBV14,TRBJ2-3,few,CASSQGPVAASTDTQYF,TGTGCCAGCAGCCAAGGACCGGTAGCGGCTAGCACAGATACGCAGTATTTT
.,TRBV19,TRBJ1-5,.,CASSTREIGNQPQHF,TGTGCCAGTAGTACTAGGGAGATCGGCAATCAGCCCCAGCATTTT
TRBD1,TRBV19,TRBJ1-4,.,CASSIGTGAFNEKLFF,TGTGCCAGTAGTATAGGGACAGGGGCATTTAATGAAAAACTGTTTTTT
TRBD2,TRBV24-1,TRBJ2-6,.,CATSGAGAGANVLTF,TGTGCCACCAGTGGAGCGGGGGCAGGGGCCAACGTCCTGACTTTC
.,TRBV5-1,TRBJ1-4,.,CASSPGWAGEKLFF,TGCGCCAGCAGCCCTGGGTGGGCTGGCGAAAAACTGTTTTTT
.,TRBV6-5,TRBJ1-1,.,CASSIDRLVNTEAFF,TGTGCCAGCAGTATTGACAGACTAGTGAACACTGAAGCTTTCTTT
TRBD1,TRBV27,TRBJ1-5,.,CASSPKDRGRGVGNQPQHF,TGTGCCAGCAGTCCTAAGGACAGGGGGCGGGGAGTTGGTAATCAGCCCCAGCATTTT
.,TRBV28,TRBJ2-4,.,CASSLLRNGKNIQYF,TGTGCCAGCAGTTTATTGAGGAACGGCAAAAACATTCAGTACTTC
.,TRBV19,TRBJ2-7,.,CASSNQGTPSGDEQYF,TGTGCCAGTAGTAATCAGGGAACTCCCTCTGGGGACGAGCAGTACTTC
.,TRBV3-1/TRBV3-2,TRBJ1-6,many,CASEGARNSPLHF,TGTGCCAGCGAAGGGGCACGAAATTCACCCCTCCACTTT
.,TRBV11-2,TRBJ1-2,few,CASSSTFGDHGYTF,TGTGCCAGCAGCTCAACATTCGGGGATCATGGCTACACCTTC
TRBD1,TRBV5-1,TRBJ1-4,.,CASSPGQGGYNEKLFF,TGCGCCAGCAGCCCGGGACAGGGAGGTTACAATGAAAAACTGTTTTTT
.,TRBV5-5,TRBJ2-7,once,CAGQLGRMDYEQYF,TGTGCCGGGCAATTGGGCAGAATGGACTACGAGCAGTACTTC
TRBD1,TRBV30,TRBJ2-7,.,CAWEARQGGYEQYF,TGTGCCTGGGAGGCCCGACAGGGGGGCTACGAGCAGTACTTC
TRBD2,TRBV4-2,TRBJ2-7,.,CASSPGTSGGGYEQYF,TGTGCCAGCAGCCCTGGGACTAGCGGGGGCGGGTACGAGCAGTACTTC
.,TRBV5-1,TRBJ2-3,.,CASSLVIATDTQYF,TGCGCCAGCAGCTTGGTGATAGCCACAGATACGCAGTATTTT
.,TRBV9,TRBJ1-6,.,CASSVGGQNNSPLHF,TGTGCCAGCAGCGTAGGGGGCCAGAATAATTCACCCCTCCACTTT
TRBD2,TRBV18,TRBJ2-1,.,CASSPRSSGAGGEQFF,TGTGCCAGCTCACCACGGTCTAGCGGGGCCGGAGGAGAGCAGTTCTTC
.,TRBV30,TRBJ2-1,.,CAWSAPATVVGEQFF,TGTGCCTGGAGTGCGCCCGCGACAGTAGTGGGTGAGCAGTTCTTC
TRBD1,TRBV24-1,TRBJ1-2,.,CATSANQGQGTYGYTF,TGTGCCACCAGTGCCAATCAGGGACAGGGAACCTATGGCTACACCTTC
.,TRBV28,TRBJ1-5,.,CASSPGGGGQPQHF,TGTGCCAGCAGCCCCGGCGGGGGGGGACAGCCCCAGCATTTT
.,TRBV11-3,TRBJ1-5,.,CASSLGLQPQHF,TGTGCCAGCAGCTTAGGGCTTCAGCCCCAGCATTTT
.,TRBV6-6,TRBJ1-1,.,CASSSPGVGEAFF,TGTGCCAGCAGTTCACCAGGCGTGGGTGAAGCTTTCTTT
.,TRBV5-6,TRBJ1-2,.,CASSLVGQEHYGYTF,TGTGCCAGCAGCTTGGTAGGCCAGGAACACTATGGCTACACCTTC
.,TRBV5-4,TRBJ2-7,.,CASSLDGGRDEQYF,TGTGCCAGCAGCCTGGACGGGGGAAGGGACGAGCAGTACTTC
.,TRBV7-9,TRBJ1-6,.,CASSLGQAGNSPLHF,TGTGCCAGCAGCTTAGGGCAGGCTGGTAATTCACCCCTCCACTTT
.,TRBV20-1,TRBJ1-2,.,CSASTPGGYTF,TGCAGTGCTAGTACCCCGGGGGGCTACACCTTC
TRBD2,TRBV5-1,TRBJ2-1,.,CASSLVTSGNEQFF,TGCGCCAGCAGCTTGGTGACTAGCGGCAATGAGCAGTTCTTC
TRBD2,TRBV19,TRBJ2-3,.,CASSIDLLAGDTQYF,TGTGCCAGTAGTATAGATCTTTTAGCGGGAGATACGCAGTATTTT